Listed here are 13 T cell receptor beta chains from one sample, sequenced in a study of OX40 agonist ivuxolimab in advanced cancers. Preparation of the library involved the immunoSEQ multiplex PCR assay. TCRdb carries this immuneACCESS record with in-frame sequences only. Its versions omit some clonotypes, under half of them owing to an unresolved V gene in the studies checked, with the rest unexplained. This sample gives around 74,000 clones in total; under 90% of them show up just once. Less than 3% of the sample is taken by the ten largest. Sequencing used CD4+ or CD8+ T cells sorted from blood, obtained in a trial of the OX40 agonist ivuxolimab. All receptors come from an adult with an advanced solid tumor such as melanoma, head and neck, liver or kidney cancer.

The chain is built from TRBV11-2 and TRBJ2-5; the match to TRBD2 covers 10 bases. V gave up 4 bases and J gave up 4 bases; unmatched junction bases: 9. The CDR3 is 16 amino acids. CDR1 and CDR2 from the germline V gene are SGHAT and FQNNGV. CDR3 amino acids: CASSYRGTSVVETQYF. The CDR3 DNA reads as TGTGCCAGCAGCTACAGGGGGACTAGCGTTGTAGAGACCCAGTACTTC.

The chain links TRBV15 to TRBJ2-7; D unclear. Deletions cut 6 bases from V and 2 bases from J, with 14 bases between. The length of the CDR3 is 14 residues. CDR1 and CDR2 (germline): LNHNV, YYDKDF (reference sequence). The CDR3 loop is CATRLDGFTYEQYF. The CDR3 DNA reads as TGTGCCACCAGGTTAGACGGGTTTACCTACGAGCAGTACTTC.

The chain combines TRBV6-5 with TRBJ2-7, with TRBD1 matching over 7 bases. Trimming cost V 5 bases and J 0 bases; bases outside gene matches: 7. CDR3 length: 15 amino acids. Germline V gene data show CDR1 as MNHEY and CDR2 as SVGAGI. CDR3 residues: CASSRGTDPSYEQYF. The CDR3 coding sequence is TGTGCCAGCAGTCGAGGGACAGATCCCTCCTACGAGCAGTACTTC.

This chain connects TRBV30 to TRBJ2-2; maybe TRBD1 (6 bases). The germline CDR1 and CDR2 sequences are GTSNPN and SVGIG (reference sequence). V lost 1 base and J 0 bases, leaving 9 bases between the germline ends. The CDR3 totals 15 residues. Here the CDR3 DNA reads TGTGCCTGGAGTGCACAGGGCACGAACACCGGGGAGCTGTTTTTT. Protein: CAWSAQGTNTGELFF.

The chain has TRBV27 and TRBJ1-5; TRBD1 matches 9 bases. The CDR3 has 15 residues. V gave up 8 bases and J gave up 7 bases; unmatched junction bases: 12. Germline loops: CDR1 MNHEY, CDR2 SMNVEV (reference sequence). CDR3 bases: TGTGCCAGCGCCTCTTCCGGGACAGGGTGGCAGCCCCAGCATTTT. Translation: CASASSGTGWQPQHF.

In DNA form, the CDR3 reads TGCGCCAGCAGCTTGGGCCCCACTAGCGGAGGAGAGACCCAGTACTTC. It specifies CASSLGPTSGGETQYF. This chain uses TRBV5-1 with TRBJ2-5; TRBD2 matches 8 bases. Germline V gene lookup returns CDR1 SGHRS and CDR2 YFSETQ. The CDR3 totals 16 residues. V lost 0 bases, J lost 4 bases, and 8 bases stayed unmatched.

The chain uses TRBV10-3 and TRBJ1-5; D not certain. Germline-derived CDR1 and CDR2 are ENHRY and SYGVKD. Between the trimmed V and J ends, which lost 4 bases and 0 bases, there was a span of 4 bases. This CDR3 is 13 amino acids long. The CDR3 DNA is TGTGCCATCAGTGGCCATAGCAATCAGCCCCAGCATTTT. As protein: CAISGHSNQPQHF.

The CDR3 reads CASTRGQTAFRSGGYTF. The CDR3 nucleotides are TGCGCCAGCACCCGAGGACAGACTGCCTTTCGCTCGGGTGGCTACACCTTC. This chain links TRBV5-1 with TRBJ1-2; D is perhaps TRBD1 (6 bases). There are 17 residues in the CDR3. The V gene lost 6 bases and the J gene lost 7 bases, with 28 bases spanning the gap. The germline CDR1 and CDR2 sequences are SGHRS and YFSETQ. Supplemented by reference TRBV5-1 and TRBJ1-2, the full variable domain reads KAGVTQTPRYLIKTRGQQVTLSCSPISGHRSVSWYQQTPGQGLQFLFEYFSETQRNKGNFPGRFSGRQFSNSRSEMNVSTLELGDSALYLCASTRGQTAFRSGGYTFGSGTRLTVV.

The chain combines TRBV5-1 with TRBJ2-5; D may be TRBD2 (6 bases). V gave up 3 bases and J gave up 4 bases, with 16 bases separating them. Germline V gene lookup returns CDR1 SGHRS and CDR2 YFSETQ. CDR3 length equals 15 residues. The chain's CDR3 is CASSSGTLGGETQYF. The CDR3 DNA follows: TGCGCCAGCAGCTCCGGGACCTTGGGGGGAGAGACCCAGTACTTC. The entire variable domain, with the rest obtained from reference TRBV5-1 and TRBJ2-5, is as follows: KAGVTQTPRYLIKTRGQQVTLSCSPISGHRSVSWYQQTPGQGLQFLFEYFSETQRNKGNFPGRFSGRQFSNSRSEMNVSTLELGDSALYLCASSSGTLGGETQYFGPGTRLLVL.

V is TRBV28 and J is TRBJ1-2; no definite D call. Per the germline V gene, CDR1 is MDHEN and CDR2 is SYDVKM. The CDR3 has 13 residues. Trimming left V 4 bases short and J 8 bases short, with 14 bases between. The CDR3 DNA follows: TGTGCCAGCAGTTCATCGGAGCCACGGGGCTACACCTTC. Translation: CASSSSEPRGYTF.

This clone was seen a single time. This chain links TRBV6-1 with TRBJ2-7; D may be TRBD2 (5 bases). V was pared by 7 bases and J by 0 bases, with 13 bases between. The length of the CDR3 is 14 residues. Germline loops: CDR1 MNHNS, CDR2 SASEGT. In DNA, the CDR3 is TGTGCCAGCACCTTACTAGAGGTCTCCTACGAGCAGTACTTC. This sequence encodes CASTLLEVSYEQYF.

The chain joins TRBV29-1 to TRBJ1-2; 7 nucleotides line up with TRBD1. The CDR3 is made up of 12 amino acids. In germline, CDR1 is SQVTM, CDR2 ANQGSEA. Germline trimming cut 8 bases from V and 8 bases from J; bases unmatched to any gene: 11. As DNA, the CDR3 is TGCAGCCTCGGACAGGCGGGGAGCGGCTACACCTTC. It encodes CSLGQAGSGYTF.

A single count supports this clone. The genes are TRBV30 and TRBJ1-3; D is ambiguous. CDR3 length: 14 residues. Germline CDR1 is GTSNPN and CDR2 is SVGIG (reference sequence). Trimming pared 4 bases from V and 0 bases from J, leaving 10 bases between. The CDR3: CAWTTSPSGNTIYF. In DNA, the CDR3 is TGTGCCTGGACAACTTCCCCCTCTGGAAACACCATATATTTT.